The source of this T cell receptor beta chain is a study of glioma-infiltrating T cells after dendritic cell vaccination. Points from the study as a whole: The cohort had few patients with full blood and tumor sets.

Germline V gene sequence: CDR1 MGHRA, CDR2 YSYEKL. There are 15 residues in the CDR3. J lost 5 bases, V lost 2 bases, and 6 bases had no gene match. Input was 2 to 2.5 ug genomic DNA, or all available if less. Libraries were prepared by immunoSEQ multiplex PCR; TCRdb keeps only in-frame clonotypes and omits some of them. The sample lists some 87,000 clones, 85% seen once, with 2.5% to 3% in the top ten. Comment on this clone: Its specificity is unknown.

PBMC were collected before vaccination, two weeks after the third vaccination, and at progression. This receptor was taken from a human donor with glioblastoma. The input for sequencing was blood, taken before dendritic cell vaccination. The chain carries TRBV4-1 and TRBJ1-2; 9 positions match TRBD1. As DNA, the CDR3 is TGCGCCAGCAGCCAAACGGGACAGGGTGATTATGGCTACACCTTC. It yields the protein CASSQTGQGDYGYTF.